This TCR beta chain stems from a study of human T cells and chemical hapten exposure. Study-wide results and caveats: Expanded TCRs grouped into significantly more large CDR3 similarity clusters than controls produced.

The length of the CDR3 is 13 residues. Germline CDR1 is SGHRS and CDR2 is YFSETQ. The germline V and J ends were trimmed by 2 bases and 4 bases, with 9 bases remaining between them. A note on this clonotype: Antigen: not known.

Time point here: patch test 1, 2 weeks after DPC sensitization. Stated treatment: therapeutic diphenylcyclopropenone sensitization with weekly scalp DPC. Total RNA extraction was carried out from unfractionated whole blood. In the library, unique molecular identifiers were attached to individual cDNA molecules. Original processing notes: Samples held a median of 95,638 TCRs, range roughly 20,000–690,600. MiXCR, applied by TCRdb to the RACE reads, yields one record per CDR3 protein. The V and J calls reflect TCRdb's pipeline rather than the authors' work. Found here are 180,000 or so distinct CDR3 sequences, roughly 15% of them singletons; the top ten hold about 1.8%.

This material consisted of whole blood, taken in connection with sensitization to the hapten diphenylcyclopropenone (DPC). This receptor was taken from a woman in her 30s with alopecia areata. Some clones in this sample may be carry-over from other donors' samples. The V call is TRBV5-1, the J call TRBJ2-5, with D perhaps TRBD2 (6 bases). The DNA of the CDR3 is TGCGCCAGCAGCTTAGAGGGAGGAGAGACCCAGTACTTC. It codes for CASSLEGGETQYF.